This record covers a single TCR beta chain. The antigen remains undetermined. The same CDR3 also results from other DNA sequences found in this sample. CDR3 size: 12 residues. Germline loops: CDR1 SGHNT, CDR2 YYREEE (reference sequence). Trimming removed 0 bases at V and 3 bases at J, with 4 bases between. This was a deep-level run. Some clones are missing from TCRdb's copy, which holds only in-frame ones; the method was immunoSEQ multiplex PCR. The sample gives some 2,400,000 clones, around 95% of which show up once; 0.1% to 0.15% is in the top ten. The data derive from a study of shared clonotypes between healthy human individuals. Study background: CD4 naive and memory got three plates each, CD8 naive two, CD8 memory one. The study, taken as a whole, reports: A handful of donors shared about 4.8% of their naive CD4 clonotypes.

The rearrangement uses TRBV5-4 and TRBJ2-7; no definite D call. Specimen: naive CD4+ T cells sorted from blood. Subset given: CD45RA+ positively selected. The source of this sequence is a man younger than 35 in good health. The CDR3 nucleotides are TGTGCCAGCAGCTTGGCTGACTACGAGCAGTACTTC. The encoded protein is CASSLADYEQYF.